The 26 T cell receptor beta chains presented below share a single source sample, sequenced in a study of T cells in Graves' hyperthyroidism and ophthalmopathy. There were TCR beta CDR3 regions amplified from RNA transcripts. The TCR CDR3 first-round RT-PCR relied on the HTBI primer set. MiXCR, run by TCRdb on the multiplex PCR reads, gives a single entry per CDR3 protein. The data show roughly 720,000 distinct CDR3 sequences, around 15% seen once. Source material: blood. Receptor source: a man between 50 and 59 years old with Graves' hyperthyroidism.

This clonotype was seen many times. CDR3 sequence reads: CATRGQGGGYNEQFF. DNA for the CDR3: TGTGCCACCAGAGGGCAGGGAGGGGGATACAATGAGCAGTTCTTC. The chain recombines TRBV24-1 with TRBJ2-1; D is possibly TRBD2 (7 bases). The CDR3 loop spans 15 amino acids. Germline V gives CDR1 KGHDR, CDR2 SFDVKD. The V gene lost 7 bases and the J gene lost 4 bases, with 16 bases spanning the gap.

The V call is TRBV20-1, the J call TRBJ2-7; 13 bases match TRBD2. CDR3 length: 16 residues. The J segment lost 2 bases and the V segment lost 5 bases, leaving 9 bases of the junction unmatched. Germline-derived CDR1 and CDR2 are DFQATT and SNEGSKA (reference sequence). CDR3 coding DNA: TGCAGTGCTGCTGGACTAGCGGGAGCCACACCCTACGAGCAGTACTTC. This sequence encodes CSAAGLAGATPYEQYF.

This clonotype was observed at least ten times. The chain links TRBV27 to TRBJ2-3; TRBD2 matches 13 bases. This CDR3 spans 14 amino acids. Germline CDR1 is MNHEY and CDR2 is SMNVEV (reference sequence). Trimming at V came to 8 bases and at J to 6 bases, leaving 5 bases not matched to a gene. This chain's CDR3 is CASGRTSGSDTQYF. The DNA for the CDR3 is TGTGCCAGCGGACGGACTAGCGGGAGTGATACGCAGTATTTT.

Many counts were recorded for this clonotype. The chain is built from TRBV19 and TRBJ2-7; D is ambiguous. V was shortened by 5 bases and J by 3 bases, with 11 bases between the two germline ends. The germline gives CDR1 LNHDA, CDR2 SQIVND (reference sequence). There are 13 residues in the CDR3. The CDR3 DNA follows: TGTGCCAGTAGTTTCGGCCAACGCTACGAGCAGTACTTC. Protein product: CASSFGQRYEQYF.

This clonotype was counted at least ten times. The CDR3 region is CAWDPGQGLETQYF. The CDR3 coding sequence is TGTGCCTGGGATCCGGGACAGGGGTTAGAGACCCAGTACTTC. This chain connects TRBV30 to TRBJ2-5, with 10 bases aligning to TRBD1. Germline V gene data show CDR1 as GTSNPN and CDR2 as SVGIG (reference sequence). This CDR3 comprises 14 residues. V was pared by 5 bases and J by 4 bases, with 7 bases of the junction left unmatched.

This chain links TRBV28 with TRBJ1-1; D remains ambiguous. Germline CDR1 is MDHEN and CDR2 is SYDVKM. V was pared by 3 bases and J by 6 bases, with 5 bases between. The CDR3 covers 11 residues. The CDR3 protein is CASSLWAEAFF. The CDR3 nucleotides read TGTGCCAGCAGTTTGTGGGCTGAAGCTTTCTTT. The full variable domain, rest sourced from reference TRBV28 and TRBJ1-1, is DVKVTQSSRYLVKRTGEKVFLECVQDMDHENMFWYRQDPGLGLRLIYFSYDVKMKEKGDIPEGYSVSREKKERFSLILESASTNQTSMYLCASSLWAEAFFGQGTRLTVV.

This chain's CDR3 is CASGLVSGTQYF. For the CDR3, the DNA is TGTGCTAGTGGTTTGGTGAGCGGTACGCAGTATTTT. The V gene is TRBV12-5, the J gene TRBJ2-3, with D possibly being TRBD2 (5 bases). CDR3 length: 12 residues. The germline V gene has CDR1 LGHNT and CDR2 FRNRAP. The V and J ends lost 0 bases and 8 bases respectively, with 6 bases between them.

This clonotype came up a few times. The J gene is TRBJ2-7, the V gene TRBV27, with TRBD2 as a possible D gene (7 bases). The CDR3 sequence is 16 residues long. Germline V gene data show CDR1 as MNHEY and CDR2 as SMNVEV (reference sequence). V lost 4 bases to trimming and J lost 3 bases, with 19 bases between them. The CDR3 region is CASSSASGGRIYEQYF. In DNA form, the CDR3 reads TGTGCCAGCAGTTCCGCCTCCGGGGGGCGTATCTACGAGCAGTACTTC.

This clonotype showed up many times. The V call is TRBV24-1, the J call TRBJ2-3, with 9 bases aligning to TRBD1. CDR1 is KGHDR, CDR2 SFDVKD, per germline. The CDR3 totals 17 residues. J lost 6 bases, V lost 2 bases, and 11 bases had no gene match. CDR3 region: CATSDSRPGQGLDTQYF. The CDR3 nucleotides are TGTGCCACCAGTGATTCCAGACCGGGACAGGGACTGGATACGCAGTATTTT.

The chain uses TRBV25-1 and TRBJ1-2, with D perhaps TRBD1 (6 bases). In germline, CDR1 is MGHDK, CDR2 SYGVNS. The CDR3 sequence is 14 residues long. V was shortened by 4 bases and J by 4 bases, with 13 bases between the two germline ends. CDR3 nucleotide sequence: TGTGCCAGCAGTGCTCAGACAGGAAGCTATGGCTACACCTTC. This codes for CASSAQTGSYGYTF.

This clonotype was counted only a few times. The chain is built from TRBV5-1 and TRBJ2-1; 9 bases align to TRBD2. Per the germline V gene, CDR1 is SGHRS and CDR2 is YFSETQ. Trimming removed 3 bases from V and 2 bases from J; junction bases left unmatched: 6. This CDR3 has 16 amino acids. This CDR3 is CASSSRLAVAYNEQFF. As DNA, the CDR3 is TGCGCCAGCAGCTCGAGACTAGCGGTAGCCTACAATGAGCAGTTCTTC.

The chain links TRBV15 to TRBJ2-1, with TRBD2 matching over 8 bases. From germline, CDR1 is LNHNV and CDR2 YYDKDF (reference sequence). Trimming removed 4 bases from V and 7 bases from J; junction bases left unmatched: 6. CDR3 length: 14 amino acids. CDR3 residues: CATSTGTRGNEQFF. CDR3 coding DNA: TGTGCCACCAGCACCGGGACTAGAGGTAATGAGCAGTTCTTC.

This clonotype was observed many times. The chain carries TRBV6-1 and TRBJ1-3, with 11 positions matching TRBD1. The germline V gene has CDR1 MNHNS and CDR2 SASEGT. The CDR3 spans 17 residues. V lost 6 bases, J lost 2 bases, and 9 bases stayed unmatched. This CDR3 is CASSLRRTGGTGNTIYF. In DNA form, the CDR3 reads TGTGCCAGCAGCTTAAGAAGGACAGGGGGCACTGGAAACACCATATATTTT.

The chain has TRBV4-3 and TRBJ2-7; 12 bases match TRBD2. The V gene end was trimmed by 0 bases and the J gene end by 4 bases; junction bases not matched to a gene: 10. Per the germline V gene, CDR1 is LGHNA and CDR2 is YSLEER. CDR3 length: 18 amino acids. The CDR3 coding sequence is TGCGCCAGCAGCCAAGATCATCCTAGCGGGAGGGCCGGGTACGAGCAGTACTTC. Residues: CASSQDHPSGRAGYEQYF.

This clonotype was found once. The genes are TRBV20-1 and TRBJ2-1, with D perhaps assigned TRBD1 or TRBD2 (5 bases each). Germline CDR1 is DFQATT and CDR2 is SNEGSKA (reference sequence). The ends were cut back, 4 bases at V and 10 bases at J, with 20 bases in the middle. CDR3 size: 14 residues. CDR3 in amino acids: CSAIPGRRLMEQFF. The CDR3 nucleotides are TGCAGTGCTATCCCGGGACGTAGGTTAATGGAGCAGTTCTTC.

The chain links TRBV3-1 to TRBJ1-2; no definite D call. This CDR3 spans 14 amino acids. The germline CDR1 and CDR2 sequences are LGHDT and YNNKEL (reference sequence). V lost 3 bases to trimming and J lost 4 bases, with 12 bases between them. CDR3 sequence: CASSHRASGYGYTF. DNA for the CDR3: TGTGCCAGCAGCCATAGGGCCTCAGGCTATGGCTACACCTTC.

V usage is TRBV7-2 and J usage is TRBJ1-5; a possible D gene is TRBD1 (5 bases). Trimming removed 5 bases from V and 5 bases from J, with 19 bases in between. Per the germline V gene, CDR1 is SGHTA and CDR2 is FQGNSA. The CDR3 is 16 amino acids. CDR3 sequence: CASSHGAKGRDQPQHF. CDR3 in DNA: TGTGCCAGCAGCCACGGGGCCAAAGGGCGCGATCAGCCCCAGCATTTT.

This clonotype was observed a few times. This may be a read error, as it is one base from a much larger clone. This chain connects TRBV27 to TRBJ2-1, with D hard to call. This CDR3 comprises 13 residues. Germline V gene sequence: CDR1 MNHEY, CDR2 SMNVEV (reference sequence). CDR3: CASSPLVINEQSF. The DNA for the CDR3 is TGTGCCAGCAGTCCCCTAGTCATCAATGAGCAGTCCTTC.

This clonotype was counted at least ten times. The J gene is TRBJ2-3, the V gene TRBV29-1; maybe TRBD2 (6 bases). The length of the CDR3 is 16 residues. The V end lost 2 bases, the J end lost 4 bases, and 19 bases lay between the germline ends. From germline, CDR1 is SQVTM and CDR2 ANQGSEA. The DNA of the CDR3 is TGCAGCGTTGAATTCTCCCCGGGCGGGGCGGCAGATACGCAGTATTTT. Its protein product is CSVEFSPGGAADTQYF.

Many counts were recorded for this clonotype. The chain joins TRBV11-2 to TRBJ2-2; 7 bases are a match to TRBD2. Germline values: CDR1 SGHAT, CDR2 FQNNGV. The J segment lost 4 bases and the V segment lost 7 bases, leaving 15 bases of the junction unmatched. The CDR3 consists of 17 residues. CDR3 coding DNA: TGTGCCAGCAACAAAGGGATGGGGGAGGGCTCCACCGGGGAGCTGTTTTTT. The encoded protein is CASNKGMGEGSTGELFF.

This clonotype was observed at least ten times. The DNA of the CDR3 is TGTGCCAGCAGTTTATTCAGCTCTGGGGCCAACGTCCTGACTTTC. Translation: CASSLFSSGANVLTF. This chain links TRBV28 with TRBJ2-6; D unclear. The CDR3 loop spans 15 amino acids. Trimming cost V 1 base and J 0 bases, with 4 bases left between them. CDR1 and CDR2 from the germline V gene are MDHEN and SYDVKM.

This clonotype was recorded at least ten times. The CDR3 reads CASQAGNQPQHF. In nucleotides, the CDR3 is TGTGCCAGTCAGGCAGGGAATCAGCCCCAGCATTTT. The chain is built from TRBV12-3 or TRBV12-4 and TRBJ1-5; D may be TRBD1 (5 bases). The CDR3 extends over 12 amino acids. Deletions cut 9 bases from V and 4 bases from J, with 10 bases between.

CDR3 nucleotides: TGTGCCAGCAGCTTATCTTGGCTGCCGTCCTCTGGGGCCAACGTCCTGACTTTC. It codes for CASSLSWLPSSGANVLTF. V is TRBV7-2 and J is TRBJ2-6; D gene uncertain. CDR1 is SGHTA, CDR2 FQGNSA, per germline. Deletions cut 2 bases from V and 0 bases from J, with 14 bases between. The CDR3 runs 18 residues.

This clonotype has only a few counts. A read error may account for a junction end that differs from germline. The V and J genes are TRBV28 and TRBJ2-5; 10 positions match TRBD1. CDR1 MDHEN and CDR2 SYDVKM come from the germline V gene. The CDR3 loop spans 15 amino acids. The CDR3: CTSSTTGGAGETQYF. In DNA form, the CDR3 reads TGTACCAGCAGTACGACAGGGGGCGCCGGGGAGACCCAGTACTTC.

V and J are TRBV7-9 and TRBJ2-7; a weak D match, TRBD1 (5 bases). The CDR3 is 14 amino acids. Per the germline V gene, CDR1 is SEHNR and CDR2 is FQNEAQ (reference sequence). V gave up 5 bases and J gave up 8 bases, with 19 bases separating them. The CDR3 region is CASSLPGISNKQYF. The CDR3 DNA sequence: TGTGCCAGCAGCCTTCCAGGGATATCTAACAAGCAGTACTTC.

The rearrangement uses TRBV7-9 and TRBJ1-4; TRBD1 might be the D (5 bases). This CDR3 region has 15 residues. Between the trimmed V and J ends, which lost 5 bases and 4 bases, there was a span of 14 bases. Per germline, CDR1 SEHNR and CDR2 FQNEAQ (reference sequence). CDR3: CASSRGGLSNEKLFF. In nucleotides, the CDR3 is TGTGCCAGCAGCCGCGGGGGTTTAAGTAATGAAAAACTGTTTTTT.